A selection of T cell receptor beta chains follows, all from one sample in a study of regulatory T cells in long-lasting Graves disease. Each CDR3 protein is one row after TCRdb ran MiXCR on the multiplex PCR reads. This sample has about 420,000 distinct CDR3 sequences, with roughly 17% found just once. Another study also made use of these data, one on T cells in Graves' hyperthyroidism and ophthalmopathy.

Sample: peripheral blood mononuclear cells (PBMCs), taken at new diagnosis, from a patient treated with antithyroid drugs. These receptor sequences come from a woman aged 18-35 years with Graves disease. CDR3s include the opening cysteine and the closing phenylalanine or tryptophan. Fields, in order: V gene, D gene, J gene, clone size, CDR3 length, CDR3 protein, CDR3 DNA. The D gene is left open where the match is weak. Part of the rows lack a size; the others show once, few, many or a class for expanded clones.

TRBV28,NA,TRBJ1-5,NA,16,CASSLPGSGTNQPQHF,TGTGCCAGCAGCTTACCTGGATCCGGGACAAATCAGCCCCAGCATTTT
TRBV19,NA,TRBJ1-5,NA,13,CASSIDEVQPQHF,TGTGCCAGTAGTATCGACGAGGTCCAGCCCCAGCATTTT
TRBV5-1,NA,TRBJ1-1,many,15,CASSLAGGMNTEAFF,TGTGCCAGCAGTTTGGCTGGGGGCATGAACACTGAAGCTTTCTTT
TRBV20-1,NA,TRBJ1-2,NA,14,CSARDIGDSTGYTF,TGCAGTGCTAGAGATATTGGGGATTCGACTGGCTACACCTTC
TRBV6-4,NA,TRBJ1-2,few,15,CASSDSRRGGYGYTF,TGTGCCAGCAGTGACTCCCGACGAGGTGGCTATGGCTACACCTTC
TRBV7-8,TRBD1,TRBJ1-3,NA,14,CASSLGTGGDTIYF,TGTGCCAGCAGCTTAGGGACAGGAGGGGACACCATATATTTT
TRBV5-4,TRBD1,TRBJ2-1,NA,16,CASSREGGGSYNEQFF,TGTGCCAGCAGCCGGGAAGGGGGCGGCTCCTACAATGAGCAGTTCTTC
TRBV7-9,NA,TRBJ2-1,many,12,CASSLRDHEQFF,TGTGCCAGCAGCTTAAGGGATCATGAGCAGTTCTTC
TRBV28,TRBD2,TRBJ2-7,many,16,CASSLSAGPRSYEQYF,TGTGCCAGCAGTTTATCAGCGGGACCTCGCTCCTACGAGCAGTACTTC
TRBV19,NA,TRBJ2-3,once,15,CASSVGGRRTDTQYF,TGTGCCAGTAGTGTCGGGGGCCGAAGGACAGATACGCAGTATTTT
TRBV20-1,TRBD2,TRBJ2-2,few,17,CSAREPRSGRGTGELFF,TGCAGTGCTAGAGAACCTCGTAGCGGGAGAGGCACCGGGGAGCTGTTTTTT
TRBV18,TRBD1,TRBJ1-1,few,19,CASSLWTGGARGLNTEAFF,TGTGCCAGCTCACTTTGGACAGGGGGGGCCCGAGGTCTGAACACTGAAGCTTTCTTT
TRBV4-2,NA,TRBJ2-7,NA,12,CASSQSPYEQYF,TGTGCCAGCAGCCAGAGCCCATACGAGCAGTACTTC
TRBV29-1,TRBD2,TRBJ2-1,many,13,CSARGLRYNEQFF,TGCAGCGCTCGGGGACTACGTTACAATGAGCAGTTCTTC
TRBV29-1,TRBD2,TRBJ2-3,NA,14,CSVEGSGSTDTQYF,TGCAGCGTTGAAGGTAGCGGGAGCACAGATACGCAGTATTTT
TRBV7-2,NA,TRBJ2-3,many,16,CASLHRLVGSTDTQYF,TGTGCCAGCCTCCACCGACTAGTCGGGAGCACAGATACGCAGTATTTT
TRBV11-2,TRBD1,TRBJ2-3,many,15,CASSLGQGHTDTQYF,TGTGCCAGCAGCCTGGGACAGGGGCACACAGATACGCAGTATTTT
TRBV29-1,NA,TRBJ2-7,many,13,CSVESGLRDEQYF,TGCAGCGTTGAATCGGGGCTTCGGGACGAGCAGTACTTC
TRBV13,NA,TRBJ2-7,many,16,CASSLAGFASSYEQYF,TGTGCCAGCAGCTTAGCGGGATTCGCGAGCTCCTACGAGCAGTACTTC
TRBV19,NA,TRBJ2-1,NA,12,CASREPGDEQFF,TGTGCCAGTAGAGAACCCGGCGATGAGCAGTTCTTC
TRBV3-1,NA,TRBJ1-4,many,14,CASSQRQVNEKLFF,TGTGCCAGCAGCCAACGGCAGGTGAATGAAAAACTGTTTTTT
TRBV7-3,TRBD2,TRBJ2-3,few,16,CASSPGTAGGLDTQYF,TGTGCCAGCAGCCCCGGGACAGCGGGAGGTCTGGATACGCAGTATTTT
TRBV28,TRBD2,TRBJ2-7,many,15,CASRSWTSGSNEQYF,TGTGCCAGCAGGAGCTGGACTAGCGGGAGTAACGAGCAGTACTTC
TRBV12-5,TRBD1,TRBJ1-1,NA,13,CASGLVGGSQAFF,TGTGCTAGTGGTTTGGTAGGGGGCAGCCAAGCTTTCTTT
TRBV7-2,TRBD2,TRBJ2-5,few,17,CASSLRGTSGAQETQYF,TGTGCCAGCAGCTTACGAGGGACTAGCGGGGCACAAGAGACCCAGTACTTC
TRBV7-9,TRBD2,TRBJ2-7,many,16,CASSLGTSGVPYEQYF,TGTGCCAGCAGCTTGGGGACTAGCGGGGTTCCCTACGAGCAGTACTTC
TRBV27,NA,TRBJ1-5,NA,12,CASKGVKEPQHF,TGTGCCAGTAAGGGAGTAAAAGAGCCCCAGCATTTT
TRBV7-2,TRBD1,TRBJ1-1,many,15,CASSPPTGRNTEAFF,TGTGCCAGCAGCCCACCGACAGGGAGGAACACTGAAGCTTTCTTT
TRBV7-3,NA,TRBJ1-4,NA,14,CASRFGQLYEKLFF,TGTGCCAGCAGATTCGGTCAACTTTATGAAAAACTGTTTTTT
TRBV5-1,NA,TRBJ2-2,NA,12,CASGLGTGELFF,TGCGCCAGCGGCTTGGGCACCGGGGAGCTGTTTTTT
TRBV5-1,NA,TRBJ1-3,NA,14,CASSFEGPGNTIYF,TGCGCCAGCAGCTTTGAGGGTCCTGGAAACACCATATATTTT
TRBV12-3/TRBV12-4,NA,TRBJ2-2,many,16,CASSISGVANTGELFF,TGTGCCAGCAGTATTTCAGGGGTGGCGAACACCGGGGAGCTGTTTTTT
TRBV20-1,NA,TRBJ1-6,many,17,CSALNPQGRSYNSPLHF,TGCAGTGCCCTTAATCCCCAGGGGAGGTCCTATAATTCACCCCTCCACTTT
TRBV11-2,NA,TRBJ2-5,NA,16,CASSLGSDPRRETQYF,TGTGCCAGCAGCTTAGGGTCGGATCCGAGGAGAGAGACCCAGTACTTC
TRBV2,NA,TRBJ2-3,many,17,CASSPTWGQGVTDTQYF,TGTGCCAGCAGCCCTACATGGGGGCAGGGAGTCACAGATACGCAGTATTTT
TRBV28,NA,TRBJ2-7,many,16,CASSSTPGRGPYEQYF,TGTGCCAGCAGTTCAACCCCGGGACGGGGGCCCTACGAGCAGTACTTC
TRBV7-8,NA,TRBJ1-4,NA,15,CASSFSRTGGEKLFF,TGTGCCAGCAGCTTCAGCAGGACGGGGGGGGAAAAACTGTTTTTT
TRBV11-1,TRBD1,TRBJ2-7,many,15,CASSLNDRGFDEQYF,TGTGCCAGCAGCCTGAACGACAGGGGGTTCGACGAGCAGTACTTC
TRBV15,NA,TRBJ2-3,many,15,CATSPRGTSTDTQYF,TGTGCCACCAGCCCCCGGGGTACAAGCACAGATACGCAGTATTTT
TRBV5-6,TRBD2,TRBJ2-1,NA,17,CASSIRTGLAGGGGQFF,TGTGCCAGCAGCATACGGACCGGACTAGCGGGAGGGGGTGGGCAGTTCTTC
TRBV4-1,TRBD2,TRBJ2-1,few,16,CASSPGSLAGEDEQFF,TGCGCCAGCAGCCCAGGCTCACTAGCGGGAGAGGATGAGCAGTTCTTC